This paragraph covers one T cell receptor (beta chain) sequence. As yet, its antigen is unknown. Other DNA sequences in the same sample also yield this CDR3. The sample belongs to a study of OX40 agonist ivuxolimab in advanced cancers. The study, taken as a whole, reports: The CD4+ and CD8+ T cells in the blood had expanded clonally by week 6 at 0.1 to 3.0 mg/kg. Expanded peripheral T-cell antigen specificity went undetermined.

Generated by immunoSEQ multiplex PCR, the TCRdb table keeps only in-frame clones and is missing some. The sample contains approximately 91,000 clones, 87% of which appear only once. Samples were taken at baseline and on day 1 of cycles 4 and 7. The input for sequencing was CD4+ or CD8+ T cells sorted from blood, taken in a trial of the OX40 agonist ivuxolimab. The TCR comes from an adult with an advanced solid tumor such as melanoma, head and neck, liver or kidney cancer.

Here the CDR3 DNA reads TGTGCCAGCTCACCTGGACTACAAGAGACCCAGTACTTC. Protein sequence: CASSPGLQETQYF. The chain links TRBV18 to TRBJ2-5; tentatively, D is TRBD2 (6 bases). This CDR3 has 13 amino acids. The V gene's germline CDR1 is KGHSH and CDR2 LQKENI. With 3 bases removed from V and 2 bases from J, the gap between germline ends came to 7 bases.